This TCR beta chain was documented in a study of blood T cell repertoires in COVID-19. Assay: immunoSEQ multiplex PCR; the TCRdb copy retains only in-frame clones and omits some. Counted here are about 120,000 clones, over 70% occurring once; the ten biggest clones make up 25% to 30%. Germline V gene data show CDR1 as SGDLS and CDR2 as YYNGEE. The CDR3 totals 15 residues. V was trimmed by 0 bases and J by 6 bases, leaving 13 bases between them. Sequences were obtained from peripheral blood. V gene TRBV9 combines with J gene TRBJ1-5, with D perhaps matching TRBD1 (6 bases). The origin of this receptor is a woman aged 70-85 years with acute or convalescent COVID-19. The CDR3 DNA reads as TGTGCCAGCAGCGTAGACAGCAGGGGTGGTCAGCCCCAGCATTTT. This sequence encodes CASSVDSRGGQPQHF.